This TCR beta chain stems from a study of T cell repertoires in cytomegalovirus infection. Looked up from germline, CDR1 is DFQATT and CDR2 is SNEGSKA (reference sequence). The CDR3 covers 15 residues. Losses at the gene ends were 1 base for V and 9 bases for J; bases not matched to a gene: 7. This clonotype was recorded once. The target antigen is unknown. TCRdb fed the reads into MiXCR, producing one record per CDR3 protein. This table has 650,000 to 900,000 distinct CDR3 sequences, about 27% appearing once. This chain links TRBV20-1 with TRBJ2-2, with TRBD2 matching 11 bases. The TCR originated in a human donor in good health (CMV status not recorded). Some clones in this sample may be carry-over from other donors' samples. The input for sequencing was cultured CD8+ T cells from PBMCs, taken from culture after CMV antigen stimulation. In DNA form, the CDR3 reads TGCAGTGCTAGAGGAGGTAGCGGGGGGGCCCGGGAGCTGTTTTTT. Translation gives CSARGGSGGARELFF.